The 8 T cell receptor beta chains reported below all come from one sample, sequenced in a study of cytomegalovirus exposure and HLA in healthy donors. PCR involved 60 Vbeta and 13 Jbeta primers. The method was immunoSEQ multiplex PCR; TCRdb's version includes in-frame clones alone and lacks a portion of them. The data hold more than 85,000 clones, with around 78% observed a single time. The sample was PBMCs. Receptor source: a man aged 35 to 55 in good health and CMV-seronegative.

This clone was found once. The CDR3 sequence is CASSAQMNTEAFF. For the CDR3, the DNA is TGTGCCAGCAGCGCACAAATGAACACTGAAGCTTTCTTT. The chain combines TRBV7-3 with TRBJ1-1, with D unclear. Germline V lookup: CDR1 SGHTA, CDR2 FQGTGA. The V gene lost 5 bases and the J gene lost 0 bases, with 7 bases spanning the gap. The CDR3 sequence is 13 residues long.

This clone showed up just a few times. The chain uses TRBV7-3 and TRBJ2-2, with D possibly being TRBD1 (5 bases). The germline V gene encodes CDR1 SGHTA and CDR2 FQGTGA. V lost 2 bases to trimming and J lost 0 bases, with 13 bases between them. The CDR3 spans 17 residues. In DNA, the CDR3 is TGTGCCAGCAGCTTACAGCAGGGCAGGGCGAACACCGGGGAGCTGTTTTTT. It yields the protein CASSLQQGRANTGELFF.

This rearrangement joins TRBV12-2 to TRBJ1-1; the table names TRBD1, a call not compared with the DNA. TRBV12-2 is noted as a pseudogene. The CDR3 consists of 14 residues. The CDR3 here is CASRLEAGTGRAFF. The DNA of the CDR3 is TGTGCAAGTCGCTTAGAAGCCGGGACAGGTCGAGCTTTCTTT.

The J gene is TRBJ2-3, the V gene TRBV7-3, with 7 bases aligning to TRBD1. Looked up from germline, CDR1 is SGHTA and CDR2 is FQGTGA. This CDR3 has 17 amino acids. With V trimmed by 2 bases and J by 4 bases, 12 bases remained unmatched. In nucleotides, the CDR3 is TGTGCCAGCAGCTTAGAGGGGGCCTTTGGTTGGGCAGATACGCAGTATTTT. Its protein product is CASSLEGAFGWADTQYF.

The chain carries TRBV4-1 and TRBJ2-1; D ambiguous. Trimming took off 0 bases at V and 3 bases at J, with 9 bases between the two ends. This CDR3 is built from 15 residues. The germline gives CDR1 MGHRA, CDR2 YSYEKL. CDR3 DNA sequence: TGCGCCAGCAGCCAAGATCGTGGCCACTACAATGAGCAGTTCTTC. It encodes CASSQDRGHYNEQFF.

Written as DNA, the CDR3 is TGTGCCAGCAGTGAAGCGACAGGGGCGTTCACCGGGGAGCTGTTTTTT. Its translation is CASSEATGAFTGELFF. The V call is TRBV2, the J call TRBJ2-2; 8 bases align to TRBD1. The CDR3 length is 16 residues. Germline V gives CDR1 SNHLY, CDR2 FYNNEI. V was pared by 0 bases and J by 4 bases, with 4 bases of the junction left unmatched.

This chain links TRBV14 with TRBJ2-7, with D tentatively TRBD2 (5 bases). The germline V gene has CDR1 SGHDN and CDR2 FVKESK. This CDR3 has 13 amino acids. Trimming took 10 bases from V and 0 from J, leaving 13 bases between them. CDR3 residues: CANSHGLSYEQYF. CDR3 DNA sequence: TGTGCCAACTCTCATGGACTCTCCTACGAGCAGTACTTC.

J is TRBJ2-5 and V is TRBV11-2; 16 bases match TRBD2. Germline V CDR1 and CDR2: SGHAT, FQNNGV. The trim removed 3 bases at V and 4 bases at J, leaving 8 bases unmatched. The CDR3 runs to 18 residues. As DNA, the CDR3 is TGTGCCAGCAGCTTTTTACCGGGACTAGCGGGGGGGCCAGAGACCCAGTACTTC. Translated, it gives CASSFLPGLAGGPETQYF.